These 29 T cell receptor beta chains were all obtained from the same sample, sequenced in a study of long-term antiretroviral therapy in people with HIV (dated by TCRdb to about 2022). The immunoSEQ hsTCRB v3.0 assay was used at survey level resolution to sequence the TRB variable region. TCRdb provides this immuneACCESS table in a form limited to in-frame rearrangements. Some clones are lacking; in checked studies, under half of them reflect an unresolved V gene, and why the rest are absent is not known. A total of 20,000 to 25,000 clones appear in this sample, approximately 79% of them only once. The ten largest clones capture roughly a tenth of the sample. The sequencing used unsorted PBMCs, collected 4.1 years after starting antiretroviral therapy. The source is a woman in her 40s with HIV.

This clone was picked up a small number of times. The DNA for the CDR3 is TGTGCCAGCAGCTTAGCCCTCGGGGGCTACGAGCAGTACTTC. Its protein is CASSLALGGYEQYF. The V gene is TRBV11-2, the J gene TRBJ2-7; D may be TRBD2 (6 bases). V lost 1 base and J 3 bases, leaving 10 bases between the germline ends. CDR1 is SGHAT, CDR2 FQNNGV, per germline. This CDR3 is 14 amino acids long. Filled out from reference TRBV11-2 and TRBJ2-7, the complete variable domain reads EAGVAQSPRYKIIEKRQSVAFWCNPISGHATLYWYQQILGQGPKLLIQFQNNGVVDDSQLPKDRFSAERLKGVDSTLKIQPAKLEDSAVYLCASSLALGGYEQYFGPGTRLTVT.

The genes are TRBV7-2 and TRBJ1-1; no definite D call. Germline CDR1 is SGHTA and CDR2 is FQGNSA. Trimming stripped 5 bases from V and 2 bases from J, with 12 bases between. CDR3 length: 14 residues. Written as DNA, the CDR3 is TGTGCCAGCAGCCCGAGGATAGACAACACTGAAGCTTTCTTT. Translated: CASSPRIDNTEAFF.

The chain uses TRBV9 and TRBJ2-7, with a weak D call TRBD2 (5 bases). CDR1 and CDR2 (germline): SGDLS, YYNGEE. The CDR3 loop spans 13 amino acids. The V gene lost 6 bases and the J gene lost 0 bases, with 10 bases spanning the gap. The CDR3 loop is CASTGKSSYEQYF. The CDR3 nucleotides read TGTGCCAGCACGGGAAAAAGCTCCTACGAGCAGTACTTC.

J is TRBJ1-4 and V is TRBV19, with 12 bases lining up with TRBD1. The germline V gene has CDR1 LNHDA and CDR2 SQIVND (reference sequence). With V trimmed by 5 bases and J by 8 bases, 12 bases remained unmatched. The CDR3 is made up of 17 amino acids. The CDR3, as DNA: TGTGCCAGTAGTGCCCGGGACAGGGGGCGCCTTGGGGAAAAACTGTTTTTT. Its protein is CASSARDRGRLGEKLFF.

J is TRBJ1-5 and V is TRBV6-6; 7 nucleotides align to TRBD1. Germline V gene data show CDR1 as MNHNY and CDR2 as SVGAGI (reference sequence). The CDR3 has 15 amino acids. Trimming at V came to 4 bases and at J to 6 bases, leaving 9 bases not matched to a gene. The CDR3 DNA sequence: TGTGCCAGCAGTTCGAGGGGGCTTGGGGGTCAGCCCCAGCATTTT. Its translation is CASSSRGLGGQPQHF.

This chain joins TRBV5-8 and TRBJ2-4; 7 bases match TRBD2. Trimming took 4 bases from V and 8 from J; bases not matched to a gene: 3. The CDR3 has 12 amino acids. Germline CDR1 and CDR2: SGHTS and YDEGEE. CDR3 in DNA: TGTGCCAGCAGCCTGGGGGGGTACATTCAGTACTTC. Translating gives CASSLGGYIQYF.

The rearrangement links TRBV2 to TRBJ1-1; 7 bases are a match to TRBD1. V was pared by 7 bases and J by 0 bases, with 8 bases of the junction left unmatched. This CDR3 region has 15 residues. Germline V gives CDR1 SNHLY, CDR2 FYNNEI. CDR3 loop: CASNQGEVVNTEAFF. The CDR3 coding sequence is TGTGCCAGCAACCAGGGGGAGGTGGTGAACACTGAAGCTTTCTTT.

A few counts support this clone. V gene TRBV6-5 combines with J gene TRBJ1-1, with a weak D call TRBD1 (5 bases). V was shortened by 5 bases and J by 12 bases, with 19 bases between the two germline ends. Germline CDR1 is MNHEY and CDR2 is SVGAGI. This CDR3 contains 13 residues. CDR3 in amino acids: CASSDTGTRRPFF. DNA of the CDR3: TGTGCCAGCAGTGATACCGGGACGAGAAGACCTTTCTTT.

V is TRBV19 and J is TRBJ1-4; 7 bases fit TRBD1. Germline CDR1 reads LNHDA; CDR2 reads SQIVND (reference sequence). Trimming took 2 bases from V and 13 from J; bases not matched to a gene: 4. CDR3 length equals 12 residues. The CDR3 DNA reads TGTGCCAGTAGTATATTGGGACAGTTACTGTTTTTT. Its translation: CASSILGQLLFF.

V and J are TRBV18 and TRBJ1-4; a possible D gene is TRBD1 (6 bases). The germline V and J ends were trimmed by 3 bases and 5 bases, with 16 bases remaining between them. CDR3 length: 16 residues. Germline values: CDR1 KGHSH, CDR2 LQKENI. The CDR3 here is CASSPYTGTQNEKLFF. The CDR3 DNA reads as TGTGCCAGCTCACCCTATACCGGGACACAGAATGAAAAACTGTTTTTT.

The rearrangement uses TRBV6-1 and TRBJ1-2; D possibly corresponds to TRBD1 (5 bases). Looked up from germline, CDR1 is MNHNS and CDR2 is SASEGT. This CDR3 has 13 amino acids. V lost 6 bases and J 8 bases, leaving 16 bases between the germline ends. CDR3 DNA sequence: TGTGCCAGCAGAGGGGCCTACCTCTCGGGCTACACCTTC. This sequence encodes CASRGAYLSGYTF.

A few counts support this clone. This chain's CDR3 is CASSQEEYQPQHF. The CDR3 DNA reads as TGCGCCAGCAGCCAAGAAGAATATCAGCCCCAGCATTTT. The chain carries TRBV4-3 and TRBJ1-5; no clear D gene. The ends were cut back, 0 bases at V and 5 bases at J, with 5 bases in the middle. This CDR3 contains 13 residues. The V gene's germline CDR1 is LGHNA and CDR2 YSLEER.

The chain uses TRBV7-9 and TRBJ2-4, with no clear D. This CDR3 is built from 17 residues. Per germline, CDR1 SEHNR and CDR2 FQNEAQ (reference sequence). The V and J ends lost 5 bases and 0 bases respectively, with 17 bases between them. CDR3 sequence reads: CASSQRGPELAKNIQYF. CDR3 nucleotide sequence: TGTGCCAGCAGCCAGCGTGGTCCCGAGCTAGCCAAAAACATTCAGTACTTC.

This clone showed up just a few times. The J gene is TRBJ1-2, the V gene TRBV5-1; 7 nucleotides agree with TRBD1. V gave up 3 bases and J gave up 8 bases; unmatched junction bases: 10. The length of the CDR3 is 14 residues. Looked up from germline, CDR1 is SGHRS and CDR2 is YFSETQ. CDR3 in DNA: TGCGCCAGCAGCTGGACAGGCCGGGTAGAAGGCTACACCTTC. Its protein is CASSWTGRVEGYTF. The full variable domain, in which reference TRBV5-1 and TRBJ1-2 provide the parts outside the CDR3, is KAGVTQTPRYLIKTRGQQVTLSCSPISGHRSVSWYQQTPGQGLQFLFEYFSETQRNKGNFPGRFSGRQFSNSRSEMNVSTLELGDSALYLCASSWTGRVEGYTFGSGTRLTVV.

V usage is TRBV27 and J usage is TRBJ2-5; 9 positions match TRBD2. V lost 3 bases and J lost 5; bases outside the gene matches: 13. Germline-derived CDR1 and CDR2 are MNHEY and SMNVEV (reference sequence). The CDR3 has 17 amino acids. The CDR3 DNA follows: TGTGCCAGCAGTTTGAAACCCCGGCTAGCGGGACGGGAGACCCAGTACTTC. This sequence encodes CASSLKPRLAGRETQYF.

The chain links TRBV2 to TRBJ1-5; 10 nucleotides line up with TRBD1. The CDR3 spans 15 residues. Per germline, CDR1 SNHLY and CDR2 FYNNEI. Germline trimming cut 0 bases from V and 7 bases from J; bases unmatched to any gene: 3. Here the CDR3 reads CASSEATGGRQPQHF. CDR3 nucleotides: TGTGCCAGCAGTGAAGCGACAGGGGGCCGGCAGCCCCAGCATTTT.

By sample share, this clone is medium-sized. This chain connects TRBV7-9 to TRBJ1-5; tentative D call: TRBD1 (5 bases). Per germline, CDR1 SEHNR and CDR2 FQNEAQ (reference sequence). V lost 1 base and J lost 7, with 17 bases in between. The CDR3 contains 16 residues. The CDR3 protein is CASSLGESGWGQPQHF. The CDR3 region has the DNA TGTGCCAGCAGCTTAGGAGAATCAGGGTGGGGGCAGCCCCAGCATTTT.

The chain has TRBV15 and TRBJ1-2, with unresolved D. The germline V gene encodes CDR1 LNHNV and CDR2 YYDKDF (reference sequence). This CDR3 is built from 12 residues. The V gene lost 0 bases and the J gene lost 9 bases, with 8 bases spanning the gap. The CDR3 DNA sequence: TGTGCCACCAGCAGAGATAGTTCCCGCTACACCTTC. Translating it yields CATSRDSSRYTF.

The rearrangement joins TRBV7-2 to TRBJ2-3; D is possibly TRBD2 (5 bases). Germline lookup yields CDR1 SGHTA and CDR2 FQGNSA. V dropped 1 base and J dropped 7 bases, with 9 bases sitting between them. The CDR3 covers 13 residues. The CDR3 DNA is TGTGCCAGCAGCTTAGGTTGGGAGTATACGCAGTATTTT. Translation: CASSLGWEYTQYF.

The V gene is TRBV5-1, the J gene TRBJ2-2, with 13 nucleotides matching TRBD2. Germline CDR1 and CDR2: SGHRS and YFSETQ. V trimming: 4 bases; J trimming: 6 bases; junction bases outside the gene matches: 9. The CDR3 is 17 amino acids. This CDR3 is CASSVTGLAGLPGELFF. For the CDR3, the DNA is TGCGCCAGCAGCGTGACGGGACTAGCGGGACTGCCCGGGGAGCTGTTTTTT.

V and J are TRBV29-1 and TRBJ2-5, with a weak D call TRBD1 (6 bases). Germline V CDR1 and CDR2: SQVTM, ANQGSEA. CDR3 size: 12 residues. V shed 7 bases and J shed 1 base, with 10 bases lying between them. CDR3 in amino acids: CSATGSQETQYF. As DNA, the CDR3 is TGCAGCGCCACAGGGTCCCAAGAGACCCAGTACTTC.

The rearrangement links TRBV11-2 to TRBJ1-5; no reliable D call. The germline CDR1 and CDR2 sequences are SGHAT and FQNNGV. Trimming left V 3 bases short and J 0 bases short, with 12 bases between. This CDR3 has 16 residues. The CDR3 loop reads CASSLSGGYSNQPQHF. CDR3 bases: TGTGCCAGCAGCTTGTCGGGAGGGTATAGCAATCAGCCCCAGCATTTT.

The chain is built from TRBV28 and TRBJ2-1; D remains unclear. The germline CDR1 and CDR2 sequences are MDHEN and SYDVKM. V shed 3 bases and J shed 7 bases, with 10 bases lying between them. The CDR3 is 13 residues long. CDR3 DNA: TGTGCCAGCAGTTTGTGGCAGACAAATGAGCAGTTCTTC. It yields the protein CASSLWQTNEQFF.

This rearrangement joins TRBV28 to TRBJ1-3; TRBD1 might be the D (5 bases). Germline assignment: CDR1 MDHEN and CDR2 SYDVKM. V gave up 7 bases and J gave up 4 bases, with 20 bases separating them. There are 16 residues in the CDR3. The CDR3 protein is CASNGRALTLGNTIYF. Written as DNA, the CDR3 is TGTGCCAGCAACGGCAGGGCTCTCACCCTCGGAAACACCATATATTTT.

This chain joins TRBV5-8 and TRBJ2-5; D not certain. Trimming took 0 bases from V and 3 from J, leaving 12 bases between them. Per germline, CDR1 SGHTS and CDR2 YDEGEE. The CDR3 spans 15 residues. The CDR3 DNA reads TGTGCCAGCAGCTTGGGAACGCAGCCCAAAGAGACCCAGTACTTC. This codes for CASSLGTQPKETQYF.

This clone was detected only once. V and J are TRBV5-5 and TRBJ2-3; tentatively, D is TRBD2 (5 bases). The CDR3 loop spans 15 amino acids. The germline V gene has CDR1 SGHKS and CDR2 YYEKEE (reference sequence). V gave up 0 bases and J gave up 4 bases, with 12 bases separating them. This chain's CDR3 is CASSLGYGVADTQYF. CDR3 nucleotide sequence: TGTGCCAGCAGCTTGGGTTACGGGGTGGCAGATACGCAGTATTTT.

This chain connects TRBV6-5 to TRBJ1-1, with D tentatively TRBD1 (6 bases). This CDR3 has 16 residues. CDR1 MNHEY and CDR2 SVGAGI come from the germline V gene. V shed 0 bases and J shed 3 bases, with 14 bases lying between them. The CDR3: CASSYSWRGLDTEAFF. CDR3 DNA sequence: TGTGCCAGCAGTTACTCTTGGCGGGGGCTTGACACTGAAGCTTTCTTT.

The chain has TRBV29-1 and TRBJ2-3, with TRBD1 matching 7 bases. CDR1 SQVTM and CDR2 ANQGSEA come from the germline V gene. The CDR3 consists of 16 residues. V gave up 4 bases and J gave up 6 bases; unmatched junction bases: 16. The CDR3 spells CSVGSPGTEGVDTQYF. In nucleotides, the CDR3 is TGCAGCGTTGGTTCCCCTGGGACAGAGGGGGTGGATACGCAGTATTTT.

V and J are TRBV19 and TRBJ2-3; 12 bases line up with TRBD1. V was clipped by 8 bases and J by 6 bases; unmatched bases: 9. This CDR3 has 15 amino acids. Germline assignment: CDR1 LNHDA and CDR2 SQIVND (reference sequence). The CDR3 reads CASAPGQGATDTQYF. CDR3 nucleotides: TGTGCCAGTGCCCCGGGACAGGGGGCAACCGATACGCAGTATTTT.